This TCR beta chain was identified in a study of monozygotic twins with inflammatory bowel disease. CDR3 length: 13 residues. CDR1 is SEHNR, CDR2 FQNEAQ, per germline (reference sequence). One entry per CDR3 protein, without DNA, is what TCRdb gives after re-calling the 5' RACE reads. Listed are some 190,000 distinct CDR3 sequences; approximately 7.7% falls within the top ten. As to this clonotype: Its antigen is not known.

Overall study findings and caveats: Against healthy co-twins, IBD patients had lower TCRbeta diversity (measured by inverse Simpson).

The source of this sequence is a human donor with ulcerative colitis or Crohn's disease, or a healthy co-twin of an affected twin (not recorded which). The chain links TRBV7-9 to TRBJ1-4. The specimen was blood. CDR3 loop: CASSSTLEEKLFF.